This entry is about one T cell receptor (beta chain). In the authors' workflow: Estimation of nucleated cell counts was performed using reference gene primer amplification. TCRdb keeps only in-frame clones here, not all; method: immunoSEQ multiplex PCR. V and J calls and clone size are as listed in that table; D and trimming were resolved from the DNA. This sample yields under 200,000 clones, of which 80% are seen a single time; about 6.3% belongs to the top ten. The source of the sample is a study of blood T cell repertoires in COVID-19. Whole-study context: The study drew acute and convalescent COVID-19 samples from the United States, Italy and Spain. T cells, B-cell-depleted T cells, or PBMCs provided the cDNA or gDNA that served as material.

The germline V gene has CDR1 SGHTA and CDR2 FQGNSA. The CDR3 covers 14 residues. Trimming removed 6 bases from V and 1 base from J, with 12 bases in between. This sequence joins TRBV7-2 and TRBJ2-5; no clear D gene. Input material: peripheral blood. The TCR sequence derives from a man aged 55 to 70 with acute or convalescent COVID-19. CDR3 sequence reads: CASSVQAPQETQYF. CDR3 nucleotide sequence: TGTGCCAGCAGTGTTCAGGCCCCCCAAGAGACCCAGTACTTC. The whole variable domain, filled in from reference TRBV7-2 and TRBJ2-5, reads GAGVSQSPSNKVTEKGKDVELRCDPISGHTALYWYRQSLGQGLEFLIYFQGNSAPDKSGLPSDRFSAERTGGSVSTLTIQRTQQEDSAVYLCASSVQAPQETQYFGPGTRLLVL.